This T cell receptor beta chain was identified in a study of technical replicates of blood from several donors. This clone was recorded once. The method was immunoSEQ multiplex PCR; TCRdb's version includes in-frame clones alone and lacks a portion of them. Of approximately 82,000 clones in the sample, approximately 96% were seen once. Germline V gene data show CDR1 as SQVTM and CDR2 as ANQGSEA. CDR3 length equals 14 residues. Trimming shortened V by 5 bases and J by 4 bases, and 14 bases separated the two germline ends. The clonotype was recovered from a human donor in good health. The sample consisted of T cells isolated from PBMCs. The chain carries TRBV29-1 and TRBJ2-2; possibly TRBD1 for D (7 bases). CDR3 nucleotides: TGCAGCGTTCCCAGGGGGGCGGTCACCGGGGAGCTGTTTTTT. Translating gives CSVPRGAVTGELFF.